This T cell receptor beta chain was retrieved from a study of T cell repertoires in cytomegalovirus infection. The wider study: Use of recently identified HLA-C-restricted and well-studied HLA-B-restricted CMV epitopes was part of the study.

General study results and limits: The study identified carriers of CMV plus the relevant HLA from cumulative public TCR beta family frequency.

TCRdb redid the calling of the reads with MiXCR, one entry per CDR3 protein. The sample has around 800,000 distinct CDR3 sequences; roughly 33% are singletons. The CDR3 is 15 residues long. Trimming pared 4 bases from V and 2 bases from J, leaving 14 bases between. Germline lookup yields CDR1 MGHRA and CDR2 YSYEKL. Note on this clonotype: The antigen is not known.

The TCR comes from a human donor in good health (CMV status not recorded). Some clones in this sample may be carry-over from other donors' samples. The J gene is TRBJ1-2, the V gene TRBV4-1, with a possible D match to TRBD1 (5 bases). Specimen: cultured CD8+ T cells from PBMCs, collected from culture after CMV antigen stimulation. CDR3 coding DNA: TGCGCCAGCAGCCCCCCGGGGGAGAAGAACTATGGCTACACCTTC. It specifies CASSPPGEKNYGYTF.